The rows below give T cell receptor beta chains drawn from one sample of a study of T cells in pancreatic ductal adenocarcinoma. The repertoire was sequenced with immunoSEQ multiplex PCR; TCRdb's copy has only in-frame clones and lacks some. The sample shows roughly 100,000 clones, more than 90% of them seen only once. What was sequenced was PBMCs. The receptor source for this set is a human donor with pancreatic ductal adenocarcinoma. The CDR3 runs from the conserved cysteine through the conserved F or W. A D gene is named only where the DNA matches it firmly. Size tells how often a clone was seen (once, few, many) or the class of an expanded clone, and some rows leave it out.

clone size	D gene	V gene	J gene	CDR3 DNA	CDR3 protein
-	TRBD1	TRBV2	TRBJ2-7	TGTGCCAGCAGTGTGGGGACAGCTCCCTACGAGCAGTACTTC	CASSVGTAPYEQYF
-	TRBD1	TRBV18	TRBJ2-7	TGTGCCAGTTCAAACAGGGGGATCCGGGAGCAGTACTTC	CASSNRGIREQYF
-	TRBD2	TRBV4-1	TRBJ2-3	TGCGCCAGCAGCCATCCTGCAGGACTAGCGGGAGTTAGTCGAGGCACAGATACGCAGTATTTT	CASSHPAGLAGVSRGTDTQYF
once	-	TRBV5-4	TRBJ2-5	TGTGCCAGCAGCTTCCGGCAGGGCCCCCAAGAGACCCAGTACTTC	CASSFRQGPQETQYF
-	-	TRBV7-8	TRBJ2-7	TGTGCCAGCAGCCGGGTGGCGATGGGGCAGGGCCTAGGCGAGCAGTACTTC	CASSRVAMGQGLGEQYF
-	-	TRBV9	TRBJ2-7	TGTGCCAGCAGCGTTCGGCAGGTCGGAGGCGAGCAGTACTTC	CASSVRQVGGEQYF
-	TRBD2	TRBV10-3	TRBJ2-7	TGTGCCATCAGTTCCGGGACTAGCTCCTACGAGCAGTACTTC	CAISSGTSSYEQYF
-	TRBD1	TRBV18	TRBJ2-6	TGTGCCAGCTCACCAAACAGGGGCTCTGGGGCCAACGTCCTGACTTTC	CASSPNRGSGANVLTF
-	-	TRBV11-3	TRBJ2-1	TGTGCCAGCAGCTTGGGGGCTAGCGGATATGTACATGAGCAGTTCTTC	CASSLGASGYVHEQFF
-	-	TRBV12-2	TRBJ1-4	TGTGCAAGTCGCCGACAGGGTTACAAAAAACTGTTTTTT	CASRRQGYKKLFF
-	-	TRBV7-6	TRBJ2-2	TGTGCCAGCAGCCCAGGTAGTGGAGGACCGACCGGGGAGCTGTTTTTT	CASSPGSGGPTGELFF
once	TRBD1	TRBV19	TRBJ2-7	TGTGCCACCGACCCGACAGGGGTTGACGAGCAGTACTTC	CATDPTGVDEQYF
-	TRBD2	TRBV7-2	TRBJ2-5	TGTGCCAGCAGCTTAGAGGGACTAGCGGGAGTTACCCAGTACTTC	CASSLEGLAGVTQYF
-	TRBD2	TRBV5-1	TRBJ2-7	TGCGCCAGCAGCGGGACTAGCGGGAGTACCTACGAGCAGTACTTC	CASSGTSGSTYEQYF
-	TRBD1	TRBV9	TRBJ1-2	TGTGCCAGCAGCTCACAGGGGGCTGGCTACACCTTC	CASSSQGAGYTF
-	TRBD1	TRBV5-6	TRBJ2-1	TGTGCCAGCAGCTGGCTCACAGGGGGACCCAATGAGCAGTTCTTC	CASSWLTGGPNEQFF